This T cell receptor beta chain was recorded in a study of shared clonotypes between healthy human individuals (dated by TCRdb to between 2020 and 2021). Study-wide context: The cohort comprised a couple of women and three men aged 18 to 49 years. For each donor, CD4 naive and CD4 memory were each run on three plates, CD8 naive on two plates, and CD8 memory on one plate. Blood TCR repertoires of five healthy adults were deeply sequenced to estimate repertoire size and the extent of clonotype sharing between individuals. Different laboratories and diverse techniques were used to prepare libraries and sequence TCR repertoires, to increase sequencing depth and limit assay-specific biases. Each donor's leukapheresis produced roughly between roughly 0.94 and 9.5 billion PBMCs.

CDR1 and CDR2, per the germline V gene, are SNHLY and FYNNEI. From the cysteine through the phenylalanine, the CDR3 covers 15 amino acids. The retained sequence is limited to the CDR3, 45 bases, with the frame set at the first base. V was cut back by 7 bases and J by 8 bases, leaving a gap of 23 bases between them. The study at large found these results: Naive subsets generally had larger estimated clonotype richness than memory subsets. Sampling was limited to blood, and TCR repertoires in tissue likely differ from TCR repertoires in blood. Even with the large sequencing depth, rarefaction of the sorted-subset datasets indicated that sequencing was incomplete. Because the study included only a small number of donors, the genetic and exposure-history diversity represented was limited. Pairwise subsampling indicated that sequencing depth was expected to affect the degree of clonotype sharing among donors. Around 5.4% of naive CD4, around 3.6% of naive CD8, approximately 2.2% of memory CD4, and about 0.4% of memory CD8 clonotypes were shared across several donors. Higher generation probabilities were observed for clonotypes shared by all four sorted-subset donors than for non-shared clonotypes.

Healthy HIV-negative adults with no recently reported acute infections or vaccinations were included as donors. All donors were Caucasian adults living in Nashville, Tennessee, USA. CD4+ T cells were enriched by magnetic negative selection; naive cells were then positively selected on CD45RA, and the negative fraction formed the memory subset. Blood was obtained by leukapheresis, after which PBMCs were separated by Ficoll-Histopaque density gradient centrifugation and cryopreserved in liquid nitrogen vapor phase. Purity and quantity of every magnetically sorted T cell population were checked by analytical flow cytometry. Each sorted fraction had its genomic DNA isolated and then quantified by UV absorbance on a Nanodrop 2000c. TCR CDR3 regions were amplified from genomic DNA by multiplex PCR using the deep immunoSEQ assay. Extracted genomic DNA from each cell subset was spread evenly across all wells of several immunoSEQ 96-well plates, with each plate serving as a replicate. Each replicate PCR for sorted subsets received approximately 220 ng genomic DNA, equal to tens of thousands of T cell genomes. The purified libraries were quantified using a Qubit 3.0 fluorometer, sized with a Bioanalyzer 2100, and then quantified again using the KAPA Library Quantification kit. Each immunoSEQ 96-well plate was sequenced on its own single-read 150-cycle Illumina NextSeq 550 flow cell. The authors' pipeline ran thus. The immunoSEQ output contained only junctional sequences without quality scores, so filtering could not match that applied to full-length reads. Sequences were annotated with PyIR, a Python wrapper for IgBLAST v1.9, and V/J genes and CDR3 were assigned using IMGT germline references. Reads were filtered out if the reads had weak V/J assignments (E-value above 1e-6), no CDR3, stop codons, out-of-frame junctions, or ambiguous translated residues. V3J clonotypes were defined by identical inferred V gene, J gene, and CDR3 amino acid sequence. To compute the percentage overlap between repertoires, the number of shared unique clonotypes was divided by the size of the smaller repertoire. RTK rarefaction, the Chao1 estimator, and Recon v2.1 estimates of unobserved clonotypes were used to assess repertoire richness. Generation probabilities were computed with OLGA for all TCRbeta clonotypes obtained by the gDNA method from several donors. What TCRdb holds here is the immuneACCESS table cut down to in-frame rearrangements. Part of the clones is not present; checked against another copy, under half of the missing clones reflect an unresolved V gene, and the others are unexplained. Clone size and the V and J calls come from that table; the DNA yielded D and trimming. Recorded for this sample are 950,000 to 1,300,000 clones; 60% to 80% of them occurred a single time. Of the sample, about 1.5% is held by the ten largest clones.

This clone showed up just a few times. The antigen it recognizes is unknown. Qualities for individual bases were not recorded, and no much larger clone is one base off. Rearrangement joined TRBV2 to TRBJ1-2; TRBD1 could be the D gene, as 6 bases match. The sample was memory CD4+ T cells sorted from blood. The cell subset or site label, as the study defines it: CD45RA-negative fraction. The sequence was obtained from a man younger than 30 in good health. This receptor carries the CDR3 CASTEGGGHSGGYTF. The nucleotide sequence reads TGTGCCAGCACCGAAGGGGGGGGGCATTCGGGCGGCTACACCTTC.